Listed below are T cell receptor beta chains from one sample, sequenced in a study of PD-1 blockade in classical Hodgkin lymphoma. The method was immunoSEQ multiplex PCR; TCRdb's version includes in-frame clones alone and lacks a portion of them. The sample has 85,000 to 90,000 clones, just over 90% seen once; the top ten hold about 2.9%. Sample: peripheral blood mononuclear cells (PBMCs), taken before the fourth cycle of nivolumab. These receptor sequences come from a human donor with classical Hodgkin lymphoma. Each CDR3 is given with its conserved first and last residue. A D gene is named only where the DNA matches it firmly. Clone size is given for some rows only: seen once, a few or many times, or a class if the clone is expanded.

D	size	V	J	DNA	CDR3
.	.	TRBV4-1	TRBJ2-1	TGCGCCAGCAGCCCGCCGCTGCGGGGTGCGGGGGAGCAGTTCTTC	CASSPPLRGAGEQFF
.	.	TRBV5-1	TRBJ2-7	TGCGCCAGCAGCTTGTCAGGGATCTACGAGCAGTACTTC	CASSLSGIYEQYF
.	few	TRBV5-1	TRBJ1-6	TGCGCCAGCAGCCTGAGCTATTATTCACCCCTCCACTTT	CASSLSYYSPLHF
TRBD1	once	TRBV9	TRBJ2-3	TGTGCCAGCAGCGTAGACCGGGACAGGGGCTACACAGATACGCAGTATTTT	CASSVDRDRGYTDTQYF
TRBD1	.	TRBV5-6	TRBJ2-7	TGTGCCAGCAGCGACCCCGGGACAGGGGACGAGCAGTACTTC	CASSDPGTGDEQYF
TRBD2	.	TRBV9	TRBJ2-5	TGTGCCAGCAGCACGTCGGGACTAGCGGGGGGGCAGGAAGAGACCCAGTACTTC	CASSTSGLAGGQEETQYF
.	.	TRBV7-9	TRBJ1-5	TGTGCCAGCAGTTCTAACAATCAGCCCCAGCATTTT	CASSSNNQPQHF
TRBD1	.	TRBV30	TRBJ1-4	TGTGCCTGGAGTTCCGGGACAGGGGGCTGGAGTAATGAAAAACTGTTTTTT	CAWSSGTGGWSNEKLFF
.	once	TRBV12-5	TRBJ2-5	TGTGCTAGTGGTTTGGACACTACAGGGCAAGAGACCCAGTACTTC	CASGLDTTGQETQYF
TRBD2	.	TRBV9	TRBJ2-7	TGTGCCAGCAGCGGGCCCCCCGCTAGCGGGGGGGGCGGCGAGCAGTACTTC	CASSGPPASGGGGEQYF
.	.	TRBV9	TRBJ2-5	TGTGCCAGCAGTCCCCCCAGGCAAGAGACCCAGTACTTC	CASSPPRQETQYF
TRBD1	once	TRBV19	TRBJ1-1	TGTGCCAGTAGTTATCACCCGGGACAGATGAACACTGAAGCTTTCTTT	CASSYHPGQMNTEAFF